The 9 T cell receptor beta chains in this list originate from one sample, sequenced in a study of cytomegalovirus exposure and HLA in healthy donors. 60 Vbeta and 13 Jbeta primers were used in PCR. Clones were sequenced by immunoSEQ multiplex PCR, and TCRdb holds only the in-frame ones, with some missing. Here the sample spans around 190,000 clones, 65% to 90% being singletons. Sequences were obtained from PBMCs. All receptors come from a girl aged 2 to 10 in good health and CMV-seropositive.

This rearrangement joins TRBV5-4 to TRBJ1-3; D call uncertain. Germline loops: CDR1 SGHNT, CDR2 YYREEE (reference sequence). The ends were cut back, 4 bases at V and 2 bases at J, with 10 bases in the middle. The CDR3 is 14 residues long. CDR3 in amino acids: CASSPYGAGNTIYF. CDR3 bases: TGTGCCAGCAGCCCTTACGGGGCTGGAAACACCATATATTTT.

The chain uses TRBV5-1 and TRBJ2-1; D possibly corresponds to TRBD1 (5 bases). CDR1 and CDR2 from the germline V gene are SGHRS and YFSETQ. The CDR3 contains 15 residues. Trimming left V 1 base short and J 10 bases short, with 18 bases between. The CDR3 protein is CASSLPLGADSEQFF. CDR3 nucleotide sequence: TGCGCCAGCAGCTTGCCACTCGGCGCAGACAGCGAGCAGTTCTTC.

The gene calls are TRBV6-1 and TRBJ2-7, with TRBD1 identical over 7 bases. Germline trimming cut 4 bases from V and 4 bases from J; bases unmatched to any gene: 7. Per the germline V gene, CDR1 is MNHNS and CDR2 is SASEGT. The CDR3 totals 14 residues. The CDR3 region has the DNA TGTGCCAGCAGTGGTGCAGGGGGTGAATACGAGCAGTACTTC. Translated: CASSGAGGEYEQYF.

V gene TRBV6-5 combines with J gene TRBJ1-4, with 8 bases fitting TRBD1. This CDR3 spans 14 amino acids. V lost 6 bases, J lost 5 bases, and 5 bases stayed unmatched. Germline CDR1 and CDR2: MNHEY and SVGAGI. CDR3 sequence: CASRLDRGNEKLFF. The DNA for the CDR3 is TGTGCCAGCAGACTTGACAGGGGAAATGAAAAACTGTTTTTT.

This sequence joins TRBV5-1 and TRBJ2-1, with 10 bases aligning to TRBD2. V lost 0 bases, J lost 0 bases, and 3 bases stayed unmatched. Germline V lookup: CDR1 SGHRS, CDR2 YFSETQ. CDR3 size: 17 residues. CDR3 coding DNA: TGCGCCAGCAGCTTGGTGGAGCGGGGGGGCTCCTACAATGAGCAGTTCTTC. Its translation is CASSLVERGGSYNEQFF.

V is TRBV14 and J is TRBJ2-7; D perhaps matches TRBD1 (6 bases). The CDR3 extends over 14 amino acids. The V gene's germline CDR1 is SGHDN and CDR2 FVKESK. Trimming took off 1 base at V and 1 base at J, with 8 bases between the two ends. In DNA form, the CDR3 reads TGTGCCAGCAGCCAAGCCGGGACATCCTACGAGCAGTACTTC. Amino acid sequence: CASSQAGTSYEQYF.

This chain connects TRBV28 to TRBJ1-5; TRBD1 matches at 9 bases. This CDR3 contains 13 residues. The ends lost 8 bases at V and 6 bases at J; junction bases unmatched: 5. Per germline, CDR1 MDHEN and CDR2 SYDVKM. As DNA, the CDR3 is TGTGCCAGCGGGACAGGGAAGACTCAGCCCCAGCATTTT. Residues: CASGTGKTQPQHF.

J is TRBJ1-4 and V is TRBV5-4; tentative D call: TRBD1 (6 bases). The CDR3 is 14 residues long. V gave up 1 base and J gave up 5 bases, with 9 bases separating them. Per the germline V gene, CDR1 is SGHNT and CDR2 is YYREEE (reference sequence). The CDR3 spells CASSLTGTNEKLFF. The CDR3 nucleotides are TGTGCCAGCAGCTTGACTGGGACAAATGAAAAACTGTTTTTT.

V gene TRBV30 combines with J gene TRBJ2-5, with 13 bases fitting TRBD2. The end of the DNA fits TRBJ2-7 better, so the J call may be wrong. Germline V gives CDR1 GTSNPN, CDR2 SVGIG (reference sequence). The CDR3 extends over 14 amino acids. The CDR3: CAWGGTSGAYEQYF. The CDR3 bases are TGTGCCTGGGGCGGGACTAGCGGGGCCTACGAGCAGTACTTC.